This T cell receptor (beta chain) is from a study of graft-versus-host responses after intestinal transplantation. With regard to this clone: Its antigen is as yet unknown.

Generated by immunoSEQ multiplex PCR, the TCRdb table keeps only in-frame clones and is missing some. The sample yields 95,000 or so clones, about nine tenths seen once. General study findings and limits: Early post-transplant HvG declines showed an association with peak circulating GvH clone levels.

V lost 4 bases and J lost 0, with 9 bases in between. Germline loops: CDR1 SNHLY, CDR2 FYNNEI. This CDR3 is 14 amino acids long. The J gene is TRBJ1-1, the V gene TRBV2; weak D call: TRBD1 (5 bases). This receptor was identified in a human patient who received an intestinal transplant, so some T cells may come from the graft donor. The source material was PBMCs, sampled about 450 days after intestinal transplant. The CDR3 DNA is TGTGCCAGCAGTGGGGAGGGGATGAACACTGAAGCTTTCTTT. This gives the protein CASSGEGMNTEAFF.